The 10 T cell receptor beta chains listed next were all sequenced from one sample in a study of brain T cells in children with intractable seizures. Here immunoSEQ multiplex PCR was the method, and the copy in TCRdb shows in-frame clones only, minus some. In the table there are 55,000 to 80,000 clones, approximately 94% of which are singletons. Specimen: peripheral blood, collected at surgery. The receptors were sampled from a boy in the first two years of life with focal cortical dysplasia and intractable seizures.

V usage is TRBV5-1 and J usage is TRBJ2-7; 12 bases fit TRBD2. Germline V gene sequence: CDR1 SGHRS, CDR2 YFSETQ. Trimming took 0 bases from V and 5 from J; bases not matched to a gene: 6. The CDR3 spans 16 residues. The DNA for the CDR3 is TGCGCCAGCAGCTTGGCCACTAGCGGGGGGTTAGACGAGCAGTACTTC. Encoded protein: CASSLATSGGLDEQYF.

This chain uses TRBV19 with TRBJ2-7; D might be TRBD1 (5 bases). The CDR3 has 13 amino acids. The germline CDR1 and CDR2 sequences are LNHDA and SQIVND (reference sequence). V lost 1 base to trimming and J lost 2 bases, with 6 bases between them. CDR3 DNA sequence: TGTGCCAGTAGTATAGGGACAACCTACGAGCAGTACTTC. Its translation: CASSIGTTYEQYF. The complete variable domain, with remaining parts taken from reference TRBV19 and TRBJ2-7, reads DGGITQSPKYLFRKEGQNVTLSCEQNLNHDAMYWYRQDPGQGLRLIYYSQIVNDFQKGDIAEGYSVSREKKESFPLTVTSAQKNPTAFYLCASSIGTTYEQYFGPGTRLTVT.

This sequence joins TRBV7-6 and TRBJ2-7, with 14 bases lining up with TRBD2. Trimming took 4 bases from V and 0 from J; bases not matched to a gene: 11. CDR3 length equals 19 residues. Germline V gene lookup returns CDR1 SGHVS and CDR2 FNYEAQ. The CDR3 DNA is TGTGCCAGCAGCTCCCTTCCACCGGGGACTAGCGGGAGCTCCTACGAGCAGTACTTC. Protein product: CASSSLPPGTSGSSYEQYF.

This sequence joins TRBV6-6 and TRBJ2-1; TRBD2 aligns across 7 bases. The CDR3 is 16 amino acids. V dropped 7 bases and J dropped 4; count of bases not matched to a gene: 13. Germline-derived CDR1 and CDR2 are MNHNY and SVGAGI (reference sequence). CDR3 protein: CASTQERDSGYNEQFF. The CDR3 nucleotides are TGTGCCAGCACCCAGGAGCGGGATAGTGGTTACAATGAGCAGTTCTTC.

V usage is TRBV7-9 and J usage is TRBJ1-6; TRBD1 matches 7 bases. This CDR3 region has 18 residues. The ends lost 1 base at V and 5 bases at J; junction bases unmatched: 11. CDR1 is SEHNR, CDR2 FQNEAQ, per germline (reference sequence). CDR3 nucleotides: TGTGCCAGCAGCTTAGTGCTGGTCCCCCAGGGGGATAATTCACCCCTCCACTTT. Protein product: CASSLVLVPQGDNSPLHF.

This rearrangement joins TRBV6-5 to TRBJ2-7, with TRBD1 matching over 7 bases. This CDR3 contains 14 residues. V shed 4 bases and J 1 base; nucleotides not matched to a gene: 4. CDR1 is MNHEY and CDR2 is SVGAGI in the germline V gene. CDR3 residues: CASSSRQGSYEQYF. The CDR3 DNA follows: TGTGCCAGCAGTTCTCGACAGGGTTCCTACGAGCAGTACTTC.

The chain links TRBV10-2 to TRBJ1-2; D might be TRBD1 (6 bases). Per the germline V gene, CDR1 is WSHSY and CDR2 is SAAADI. Trimming took 10 bases from V and 8 from J, leaving 17 bases between them. The CDR3 is 12 residues long. The CDR3 sequence: CATLAGAEGYTF. The DNA of the CDR3 is TGCGCCACCCTAGCGGGGGCGGAGGGCTACACCTTC.

V gene TRBV4-1 combines with J gene TRBJ2-7; TRBD1 is a possible D gene (6 bases). The length of the CDR3 is 15 residues. With 1 base removed from V and 8 bases from J, the gap between germline ends came to 18 bases. The germline gives CDR1 MGHRA, CDR2 YSYEKL. The CDR3 nucleotides read TGCGCCAGCAGCCAAGGAGGGCAGGGGCTGGGACAGCAGTACTTC. Protein sequence: CASSQGGQGLGQQYF.

This clone has just one count. V usage is TRBV5-4 and J usage is TRBJ2-5; 10 bases map to TRBD1. V gave up 7 bases and J gave up 2 bases; unmatched junction bases: 14. The CDR3 loop spans 17 amino acids. Germline CDR1 reads SGHNT; CDR2 reads YYREEE (reference sequence). The CDR3 DNA follows: TGTGCCAGCCATGAAATGACAGGGGGCGGCGTGCAAGAGACCCAGTACTTC. As protein: CASHEMTGGGVQETQYF.

V gene TRBV27 combines with J gene TRBJ1-2, with D perhaps TRBD1 (6 bases). The CDR3 is 15 amino acids. The germline CDR1 and CDR2 sequences are MNHEY and SMNVEV (reference sequence). Trimming stripped 4 bases from V and 6 bases from J, with 18 bases between. CDR3 nucleotides: TGTGCCAGCAGTTATCAGGGGATGGGTCTGGATGGCTACACCTTC. It translates to CASSYQGMGLDGYTF.